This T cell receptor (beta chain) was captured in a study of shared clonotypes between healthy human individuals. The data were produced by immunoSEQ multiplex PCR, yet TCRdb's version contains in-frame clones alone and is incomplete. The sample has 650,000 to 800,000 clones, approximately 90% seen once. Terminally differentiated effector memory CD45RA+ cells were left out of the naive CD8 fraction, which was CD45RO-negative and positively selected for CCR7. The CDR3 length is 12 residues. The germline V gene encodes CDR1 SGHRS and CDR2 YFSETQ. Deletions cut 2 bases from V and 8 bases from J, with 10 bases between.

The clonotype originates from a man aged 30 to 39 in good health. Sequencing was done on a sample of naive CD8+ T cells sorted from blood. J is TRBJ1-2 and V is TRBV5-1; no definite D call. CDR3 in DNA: TGCGCCAGCAGCTTTGGGCCCAACGGCTACACCTTC. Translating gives CASSFGPNGYTF.